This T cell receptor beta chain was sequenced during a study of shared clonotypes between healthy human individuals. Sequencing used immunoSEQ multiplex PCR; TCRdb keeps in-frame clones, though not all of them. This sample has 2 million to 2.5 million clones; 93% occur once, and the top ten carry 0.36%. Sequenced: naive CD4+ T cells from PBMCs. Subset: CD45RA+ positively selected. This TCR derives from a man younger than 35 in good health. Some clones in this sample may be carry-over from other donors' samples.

In nucleotides, the CDR3 is TGTGCCAGCAGCTTAGTGAGGCGGGAGTTGACCTTACAGGGTGAGCAGTTCTTC. Protein sequence: CASSLVRRELTLQGEQFF. The genes are TRBV7-9 and TRBJ2-1; D perhaps matches TRBD2 (7 bases). Trimming cost V 1 base and J 9 bases, with 25 bases left between them. The CDR3 totals 18 residues. Germline-derived CDR1 and CDR2 are SEHNR and FQNEAQ (reference sequence).